This record looks at one TCR beta chain sequence and its context. Its antigen is not identified. The V gene end was trimmed by 4 bases and the J gene end by 3 bases; junction bases not matched to a gene: 8. Per the germline V gene, CDR1 is KGHDR and CDR2 is SFDVKD. The CDR3 length is 16 residues. These data belong to a study of T cells in Graves' hyperthyroidism and ophthalmopathy. Those patients with uncontrolled infection, other autoimmune disease, pregnancy or lactation were excluded. Study conclusions and caveats: Blood held most thyroid clonotypes expanded above 0.001 frequency.

Using RNA transcripts as the source, TCR beta CDR3 regions were amplified. The HTBI primer set was used in a first-round RT-PCR of the TCR CDR3. TCRdb analysed the multiplex PCR reads with MiXCR anew, one entry per CDR3 protein. In the table there are about 400,000 distinct CDR3 sequences, roughly 14% of which are singletons. This TCR was sampled from a man aged 18 to 29 with Graves' ophthalmopathy. Sequencing used blood. The chain is built from TRBV24-1 and TRBJ2-7; the match to TRBD2 covers 10 bases. DNA of the CDR3: TGTGCCACCAGTGACCGAACTAGCGGGAACCGCTACGAGCAGTACTTC. Its protein product is CATSDRTSGNRYEQYF.